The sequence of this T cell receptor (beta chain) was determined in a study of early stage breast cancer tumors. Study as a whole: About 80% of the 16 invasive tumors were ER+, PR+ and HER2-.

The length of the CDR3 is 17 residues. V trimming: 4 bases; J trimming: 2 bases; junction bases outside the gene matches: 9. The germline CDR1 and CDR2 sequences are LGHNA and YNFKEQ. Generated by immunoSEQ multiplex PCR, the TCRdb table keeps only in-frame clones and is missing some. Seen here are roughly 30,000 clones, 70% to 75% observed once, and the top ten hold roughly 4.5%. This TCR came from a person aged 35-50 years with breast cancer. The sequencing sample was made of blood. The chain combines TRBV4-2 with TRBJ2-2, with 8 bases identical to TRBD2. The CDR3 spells CASSPNGGDTNTGELFF. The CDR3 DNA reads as TGTGCCAGCAGCCCAAACGGGGGGGACACCAACACCGGGGAGCTGTTTTTT.